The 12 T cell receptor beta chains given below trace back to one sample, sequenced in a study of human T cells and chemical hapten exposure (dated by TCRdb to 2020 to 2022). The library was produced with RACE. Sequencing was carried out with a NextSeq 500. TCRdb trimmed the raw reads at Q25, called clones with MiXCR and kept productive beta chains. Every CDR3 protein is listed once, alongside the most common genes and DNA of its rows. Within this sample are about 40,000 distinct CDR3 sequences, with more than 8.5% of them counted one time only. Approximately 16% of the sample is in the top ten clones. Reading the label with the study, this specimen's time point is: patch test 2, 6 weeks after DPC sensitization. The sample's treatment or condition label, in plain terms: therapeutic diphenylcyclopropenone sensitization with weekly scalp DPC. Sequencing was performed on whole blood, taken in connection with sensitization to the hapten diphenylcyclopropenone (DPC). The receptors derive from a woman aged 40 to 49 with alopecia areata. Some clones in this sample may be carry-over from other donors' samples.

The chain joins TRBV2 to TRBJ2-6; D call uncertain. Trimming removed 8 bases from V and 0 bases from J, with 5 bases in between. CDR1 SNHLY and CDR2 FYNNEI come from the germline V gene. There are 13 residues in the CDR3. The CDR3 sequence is CASESSGANVLTF. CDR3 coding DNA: TGTGCCAGCGAAAGCTCTGGGGCCAACGTCCTGACTTTC. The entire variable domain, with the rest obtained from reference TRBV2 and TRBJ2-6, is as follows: EPEVTQTPSHQVTQMGQEVILRCVPISNHLYFYWYRQILGQKVEFLVSFYNNEISEKSEIFDDQFSVERPDGSNFTLKIRSTKLEDSAMYFCASESSGANVLTFGAGSRLTVL.

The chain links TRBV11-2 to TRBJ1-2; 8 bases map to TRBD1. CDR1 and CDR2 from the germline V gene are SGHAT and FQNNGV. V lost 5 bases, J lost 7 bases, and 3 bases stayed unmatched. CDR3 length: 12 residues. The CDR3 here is CASSTTGAGYTF. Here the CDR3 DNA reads TGTGCCAGCAGCACGACAGGGGCTGGCTACACCTTC.

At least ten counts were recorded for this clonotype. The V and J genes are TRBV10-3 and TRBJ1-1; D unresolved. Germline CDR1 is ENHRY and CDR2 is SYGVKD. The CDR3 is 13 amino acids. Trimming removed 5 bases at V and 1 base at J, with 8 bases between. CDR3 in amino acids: CAISPSKNTEAFF. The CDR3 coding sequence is TGTGCCATCAGTCCCTCAAAGAACACTGAAGCTTTCTTT.

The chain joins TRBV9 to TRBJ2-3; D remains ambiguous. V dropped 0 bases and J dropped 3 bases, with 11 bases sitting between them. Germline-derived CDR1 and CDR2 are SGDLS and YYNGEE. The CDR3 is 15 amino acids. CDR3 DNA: TGTGCCAGCAGCGTAGGGATCCCAGCAACAGATACGCAGTATTTT. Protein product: CASSVGIPATDTQYF.

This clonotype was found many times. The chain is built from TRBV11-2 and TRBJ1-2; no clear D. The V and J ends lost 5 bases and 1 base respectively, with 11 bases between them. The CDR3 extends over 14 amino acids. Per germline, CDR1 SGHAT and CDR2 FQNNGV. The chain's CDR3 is CASSPQTINYGYTF. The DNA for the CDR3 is TGTGCCAGCAGCCCACAGACAATTAACTATGGCTACACCTTC.

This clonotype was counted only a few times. CDR3 residues: CASSLFGLAGKETQYF. CDR3 bases: TGTGCCAGCAGTTTATTTGGACTAGCGGGGAAAGAGACCCAGTACTTC. The chain links TRBV28 to TRBJ2-5; 12 bases map to TRBD2. Germline assignment: CDR1 MDHEN and CDR2 SYDVKM. V trimming: 1 base; J trimming: 3 bases; junction bases outside the gene matches: 3. CDR3 size: 16 residues.

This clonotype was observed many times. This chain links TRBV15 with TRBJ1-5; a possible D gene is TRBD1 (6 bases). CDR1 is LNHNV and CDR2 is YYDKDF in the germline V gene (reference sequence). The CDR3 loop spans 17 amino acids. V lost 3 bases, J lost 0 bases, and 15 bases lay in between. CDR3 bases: TGTGCCACCAGCAGTTTTGGACAGTATTCTAGCAATCAGCCCCAGCATTTT. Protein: CATSSFGQYSSNQPQHF.

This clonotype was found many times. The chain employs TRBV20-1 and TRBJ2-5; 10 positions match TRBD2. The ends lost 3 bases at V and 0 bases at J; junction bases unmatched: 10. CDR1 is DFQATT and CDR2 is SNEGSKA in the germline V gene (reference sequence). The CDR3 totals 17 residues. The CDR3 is CSASRLAGALYQETQYF. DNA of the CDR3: TGCAGTGCTAGTCGTCTAGCGGGGGCCCTTTACCAAGAGACCCAGTACTTC.

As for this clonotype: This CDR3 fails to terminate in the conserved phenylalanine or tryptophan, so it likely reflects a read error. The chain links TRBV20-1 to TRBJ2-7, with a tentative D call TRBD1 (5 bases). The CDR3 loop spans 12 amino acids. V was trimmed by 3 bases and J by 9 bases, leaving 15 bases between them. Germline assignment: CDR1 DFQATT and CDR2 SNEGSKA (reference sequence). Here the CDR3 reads CSARNGDTGQYY. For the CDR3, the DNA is TGCAGTGCTAGGAATGGAGACACAGGGCAGTACTAC.

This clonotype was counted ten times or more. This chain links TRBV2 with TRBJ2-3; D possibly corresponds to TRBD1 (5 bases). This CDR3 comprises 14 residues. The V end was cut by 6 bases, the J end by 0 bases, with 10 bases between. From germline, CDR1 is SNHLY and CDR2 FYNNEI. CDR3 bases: TGTGCCAGCAGGTGGGGCGGTAGCACAGATACGCAGTATTTT. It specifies CASRWGGSTDTQYF.

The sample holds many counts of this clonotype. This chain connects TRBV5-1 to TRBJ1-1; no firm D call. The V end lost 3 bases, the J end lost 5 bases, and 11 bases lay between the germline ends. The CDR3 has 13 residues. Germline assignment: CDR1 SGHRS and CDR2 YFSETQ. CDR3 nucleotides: TGCGCCAGCAGCTCGCCGGAATGGACTGAAGCTTTCTTT. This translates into CASSSPEWTEAFF. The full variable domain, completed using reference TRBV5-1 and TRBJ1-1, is KAGVTQTPRYLIKTRGQQVTLSCSPISGHRSVSWYQQTPGQGLQFLFEYFSETQRNKGNFPGRFSGRQFSNSRSEMNVSTLELGDSALYLCASSSPEWTEAFFGQGTRLTVV.

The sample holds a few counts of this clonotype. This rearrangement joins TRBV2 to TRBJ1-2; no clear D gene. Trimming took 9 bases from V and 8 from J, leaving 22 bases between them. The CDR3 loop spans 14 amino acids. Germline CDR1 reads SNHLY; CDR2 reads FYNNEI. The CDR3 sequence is CARERGRPYGGYTF. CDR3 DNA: TGTGCCAGGGAACGTGGACGGCCATATGGGGGCTACACCTTC.